The 26 T cell receptor beta chains given below trace back to one sample, sequenced in a study of vaccination effects on CD4 cells after COVID-19. These TCRs are of unknown antigen specificity. The data were produced by immunoSEQ multiplex PCR, yet TCRdb's version contains in-frame clones alone and is incomplete. The table lists about 31,000 clones, approximately 69% of them singletons. Sequencing in the ViraFEST assay came after antigen-specific CD4+ T cells had been expanded with viral peptide pools, which were used to stimulate PBMC. Once cultured for approximately eleven days, the cells underwent separation to obtain CD4+ T cells. Participants were given two doses of BNT162b2 or mRNA-1273 vaccine. The sample was CD4+ T cells from PBMCs cultured with SARS-CoV-2 spike peptides, taken after COVID-19 vaccination. The receptors were gathered from a human donor who received a COVID-19 vaccine.

This chain connects TRBV3-1 (or the pseudogene TRBV3-2) to TRBJ1-4, with D possibly being TRBD1 (5 bases). Trimming took off 8 bases at V and 7 bases at J, with 11 bases between the two ends. CDR3 length: 12 amino acids. The V gene's germline CDR1 is LGHDT and CDR2 YNNKEL (reference sequence). DNA for the CDR3: TGTGCCAGCGTGGGGCCTGGTGAAAAACTGTTTTTT. Translation: CASVGPGEKLFF.

The rearrangement uses TRBV6-6 and TRBJ1-3; D remains ambiguous. With 0 bases removed from V and 1 base from J, the gap between germline ends came to 7 bases. From germline, CDR1 is MNHNY and CDR2 SVGAGI (reference sequence). This CDR3 comprises 15 residues. This CDR3 reads CASSYSTHSGNTIYF. CDR3 nucleotides: TGTGCCAGCAGTTACTCGACGCATTCTGGAAACACCATATATTTT.

The chain couples TRBV11-3 to TRBJ2-1; the D gene could be TRBD1 or TRBD2 (6 bases each). The CDR3 consists of 16 residues. Germline CDR1 SGHNT, CDR2 YENEEA. Trimming left V 3 bases short and J 4 bases short, with 16 bases between. The chain's CDR3 is CASSLAGGGIYNEQFF. In DNA, the CDR3 is TGTGCCAGCAGCTTGGCTGGAGGGGGGATTTACAATGAGCAGTTCTTC.

This sequence joins TRBV10-3 and TRBJ2-1, with 9 bases lining up with TRBD2. The germline V gene encodes CDR1 ENHRY and CDR2 SYGVKD. This CDR3 region has 15 residues. J gave up 2 bases and V 6 bases, and 5 bases lay outside the gene matches. The CDR3 region is CAIRTSGGPYNEQFF. The CDR3 DNA reads as TGTGCCATCAGGACTAGCGGCGGGCCCTACAATGAGCAGTTCTTC.

This clone came up a few times. V gene TRBV5-8 combines with J gene TRBJ1-5; D is ambiguous. V was shortened by 2 bases and J by 4 bases, with 13 bases between the two germline ends. From germline, CDR1 is SGHTS and CDR2 YDEGEE. This CDR3 contains 15 residues. The CDR3 reads CASSLWGGGNQPQHF. CDR3 DNA: TGTGCCAGCAGCTTATGGGGAGGTGGTAATCAGCCCCAGCATTTT.

This clone was observed a few times. This chain connects TRBV5-4 to TRBJ2-7; D uncertain. The ends were cut back, 0 bases at V and 0 bases at J, with 10 bases in the middle. The germline V gene encodes CDR1 SGHNT and CDR2 YYREEE (reference sequence). This CDR3 has 15 amino acids. CDR3 DNA: TGTGCCAGCAGCTTGGATACGTATAGCTCCTACGAGCAGTACTTC. This sequence encodes CASSLDTYSSYEQYF. The variable domain in full, with the rest retrieved from reference TRBV5-4 and TRBJ2-7, is ETGVTQSPTHLIKTRGQQVTLRCSSQSGHNTVSWYQQALGQGPQFIFQYYREEENGRGNFPPRFSGLQFPNYSSELNVNALELDDSALYLCASSLDTYSSYEQYFGPGTRLTVT.

V is TRBV14 and J is TRBJ2-1, with 7 positions matching TRBD2. The CDR3 totals 16 residues. J lost 9 bases, V lost 1 base, and 12 bases had no gene match. The germline V gene has CDR1 SGHDN and CDR2 FVKESK. The CDR3 nucleotides are TGTGCCAGCAGCCAAGTAGGGCTAGCGGAGAGGGGTGAGCAGTTCTTC. This sequence encodes CASSQVGLAERGEQFF. Complete variable domain (other parts from reference TRBV14 and TRBJ2-1): EAGVTQFPSHSVIEKGQTVTLRCDPISGHDNLYWYRRVMGKEIKFLLHFVKESKQDESGMPNNRFLAERTGGTYSTLKVQPAELEDSGVYFCASSQVGLAERGEQFFGPGTRLTVL.

This clone has just a few counts. V gene TRBV11-1 combines with J gene TRBJ1-1, with TRBD1 matching over 8 bases. CDR3 length: 16 residues. The V gene's germline CDR1 is SGHAT and CDR2 FQDESV (reference sequence). Trimming took 2 bases from V and 1 from J; bases not matched to a gene: 6. The CDR3 coding sequence is TGTGCCAGCAGCTTAATGGCTGGACAGGGGAACACTGAAGCTTTCTTT. This encodes CASSLMAGQGNTEAFF.

The V call is TRBV19, the J call TRBJ2-5; the D gene is possibly TRBD2 (6 bases). V shed 4 bases and J shed 5 bases, with 11 bases lying between them. The CDR3 is 13 residues long. Per germline, CDR1 LNHDA and CDR2 SQIVND (reference sequence). CDR3 in DNA: TGTGCCAGTAGTACCGGAGGGCGCGAGACCCAGTACTTC. It yields the protein CASSTGGRETQYF.

This clone was counted between two and nine times. V is TRBV5-4 and J is TRBJ1-2; no clear D. Germline loops: CDR1 SGHNT, CDR2 YYREEE (reference sequence). This CDR3 is 12 amino acids long. Between the trimmed V and J ends, which lost 4 bases and 5 bases, there was a span of 9 bases. The CDR3 is CASSPVGYGYTF. The CDR3 DNA follows: TGTGCCAGCAGCCCAGTGGGGTATGGCTACACCTTC.

This clone was found a few times. V usage is TRBV3-1 (or the pseudogene TRBV3-2) and J usage is TRBJ2-1; TRBD2 aligns across 12 bases. The V gene's germline CDR1 is LGHDT and CDR2 YNNKEL (reference sequence). The CDR3 extends over 17 amino acids. V lost 1 base to trimming and J lost 7 bases; unmatched junction nucleotides: 8. CDR3 in DNA: TGTGCCAGCAGCCAAGGTCTCGCTAGCGGGGGGGTTAATGAGCAGTTCTTC. Encoded protein: CASSQGLASGGVNEQFF.

This clone has only a few counts. The chain employs TRBV10-1 and TRBJ2-7; TRBD1 matches 7 bases. With 5 bases clipped from V and 3 bases from J, the junction kept 7 bases outside the gene matches. Germline V gene data show CDR1 as WNHNN and CDR2 as SYGVQD (reference sequence). This CDR3 has 14 amino acids. CDR3 in DNA: TGCGCCAGCAGTCCCCGGACAGGACTCTACGAGCAGTACTTC. Its protein is CASSPRTGLYEQYF.

The chain employs TRBV2 and TRBJ2-3; D is ambiguous. Trimming cost V 1 base and J 10 bases, with 6 bases left between them. The CDR3 is 11 residues long. From germline, CDR1 is SNHLY and CDR2 FYNNEI. The CDR3 DNA sequence: TGTGCCAGCAGTGAAGAGGGTCCGCAGTATTTT. Protein: CASSEEGPQYF.

This clone was picked up a small number of times. Other DNA sequences in the sample encode the same CDR3. DNA for the CDR3: TGCGCCAGCAGCTTGGTAGGGGCTGGAAACACCATATATTTT. Translation: CASSLVGAGNTIYF. The J gene is TRBJ1-3, the V gene TRBV5-1, with D perhaps matching TRBD1 (5 bases). V was clipped by 0 bases and J by 2 bases, with 6 bases between them. This CDR3 is built from 14 residues. CDR1 and CDR2 from the germline V gene are SGHRS and YFSETQ.

The chain carries TRBV30 and TRBJ1-5, with TRBD1 identical over 8 bases. The length of the CDR3 is 15 residues. The germline V gene encodes CDR1 GTSNPN and CDR2 SVGIG (reference sequence). V dropped 1 base and J dropped 4; count of bases not matched to a gene: 6. The DNA of the CDR3 is TGTGCCTGGAGTGAATATAGGACAGGGAATCAGCCCCAGCATTTT. This gives the protein CAWSEYRTGNQPQHF. The whole variable domain, remainder taken from reference TRBV30 and TRBJ1-5, is SQTIHQWPATLVQPVGSPLSLECTVEGTSNPNLYWYRQAAGRGLQLLFYSVGIGQISSEVPQNLSASRPQDRQFILSSKKLLLSDSGFYLCAWSEYRTGNQPQHFGDGTRLSIL.

This clone was recorded a few times. The chain is built from TRBV19 and TRBJ2-1; D ambiguous. Germline V gene sequence: CDR1 LNHDA, CDR2 SQIVND (reference sequence). Deletions cut 6 bases from V and 7 bases from J, with 19 bases between. This CDR3 contains 15 residues. The CDR3 bases are TGTGCCAGTAGCGCACATAAGGGATGGGAAAATGAGCAGTTCTTC. It codes for CASSAHKGWENEQFF. Filled out from reference TRBV19 and TRBJ2-1, the complete variable domain reads DGGITQSPKYLFRKEGQNVTLSCEQNLNHDAMYWYRQDPGQGLRLIYYSQIVNDFQKGDIAEGYSVSREKKESFPLTVTSAQKNPTAFYLCASSAHKGWENEQFFGPGTRLTVL.

This clone was detected a few times. The chain is built from TRBV7-9 and TRBJ1-3; no reliable D call. The CDR3 contains 12 residues. Looked up from germline, CDR1 is SEHNR and CDR2 is FQNEAQ (reference sequence). The ends were cut back, 3 bases at V and 8 bases at J, with 8 bases in the middle. In nucleotides, the CDR3 is TGTGCCAGCAGCTTGGATCTTGACACCATATATTTT. Protein sequence: CASSLDLDTIYF.

The chain combines TRBV27 with TRBJ2-1; D possibly matches TRBD1 or TRBD2 (5 bases each). V lost 8 bases, J lost 14 bases, and 25 bases lay in between. Germline loops: CDR1 MNHEY, CDR2 SMNVEV (reference sequence). This CDR3 is 14 amino acids long. CDR3 sequence reads: CASRWDGPELREFF. The CDR3 bases are TGTGCCAGCCGATGGGACGGACCGGAACTTAGGGAGTTCTTC.

The rearrangement links TRBV28 to TRBJ2-7; D may be TRBD1 (6 bases). There are 11 residues in the CDR3. Germline CDR1 reads MDHEN; CDR2 reads SYDVKM. V lost 8 bases, J lost 4 bases, and 9 bases lay in between. The CDR3 nucleotides read TGTGCCAGCTCCACAGGGTACGAGCAGTACTTC. Its protein product is CASSTGYEQYF. Drawing the rest from reference TRBV28 and TRBJ2-7, the complete variable domain is DVKVTQSSRYLVKRTGEKVFLECVQDMDHENMFWYRQDPGLGLRLIYFSYDVKMKEKGDIPEGYSVSREKKERFSLILESASTNQTSMYLCASSTGYEQYFGPGTRLTVT.

This chain uses TRBV21-1 with TRBJ2-6; TRBD2 was called by the table and not checked on the DNA. TRBV21-1 is a pseudogene locus. CDR3 size: 18 residues. The CDR3 DNA sequence: TGTGCCAGCAGCGCCCCTAGCGGGGGGGCCTCTGGGGCCAACGTCCTGACTTTC. This encodes CASSAPSGGASGANVLTF.

The chain uses TRBV27 and TRBJ1-1, with D possibly TRBD1 on 6 matching bases. Trimming stripped 8 bases from V and 0 bases from J, with 16 bases between. The length of the CDR3 is 15 residues. Germline-derived CDR1 and CDR2 are MNHEY and SMNVEV (reference sequence). In DNA, the CDR3 is TGTGCCAGCCAAACTGTACAGGGCCTGAACACTGAAGCTTTCTTT. Translated: CASQTVQGLNTEAFF.

J is TRBJ1-5 and V is TRBV12-3 or TRBV12-4; a weak D match, TRBD1 (6 bases). Trimming shortened V by 6 bases and J by 4 bases, and 10 bases separated the two germline ends. This CDR3 contains 13 residues. The DNA for the CDR3 is TGTGCCAGCAGAACTACAGGGAATCAGCCCCAGCATTTT. It yields the protein CASRTTGNQPQHF.

This chain uses TRBV5-1 with TRBJ1-1; TRBD1 is a possible D gene (5 bases). CDR1 SGHRS and CDR2 YFSETQ come from the germline V gene. The CDR3 covers 13 residues. V was cut by 4 bases and J by 1 base, with 8 bases left in between. The CDR3 DNA sequence: TGCGCCAGCAGCGGTCAGGGGAACACTGAAGCTTTCTTT. Translation gives CASSGQGNTEAFF.

Only a few counts were recorded for this clone. V gene TRBV6-1 combines with J gene TRBJ2-5; TRBD2 matches 11 bases. CDR1 and CDR2 from the germline V gene are MNHNS and SASEGT. This CDR3 region has 16 residues. V shed 4 bases, J shed 2 bases, and the junction held 6 bases outside the gene matches. CDR3: CASSATSGRLQETQYF. CDR3 nucleotide sequence: TGTGCCAGCAGTGCTACTAGCGGGAGACTTCAAGAGACCCAGTACTTC.

The V call is TRBV5-6, the J call TRBJ1-6, with no clear D. CDR1 and CDR2 (germline): SGHDT, YYEEEE. The CDR3 is 12 amino acids. Between the trimmed V and J ends, which lost 4 bases and 9 bases, there was a span of 8 bases. The CDR3 here is CASSRPGSPLHF. The DNA of the CDR3 is TGTGCCAGCAGCCGACCGGGTTCACCCCTCCACTTT.

This clone has just a few counts. The chain carries TRBV7-9 and TRBJ2-3; unclear D gene. This CDR3 spans 16 amino acids. The V and J ends lost 3 bases and 0 bases respectively, with 13 bases between them. The germline gives CDR1 SEHNR, CDR2 FQNEAQ (reference sequence). The CDR3 DNA reads TGTGCCAGCAGCTTTGCGGCGGAGCCTAGCACAGATACGCAGTATTTT. Translating it yields CASSFAAEPSTDTQYF. Variable domain in full (rest from reference TRBV7-9 and TRBJ2-3): DTGVSQNPRHKITKRGQNVTFRCDPISEHNRLYWYRQTLGQGPEFLTYFQNEAQLEKSRLLSDRFSAERPKGSFSTLEIQRTEQGDSAMYLCASSFAAEPSTDTQYFGPGTRLTVL.